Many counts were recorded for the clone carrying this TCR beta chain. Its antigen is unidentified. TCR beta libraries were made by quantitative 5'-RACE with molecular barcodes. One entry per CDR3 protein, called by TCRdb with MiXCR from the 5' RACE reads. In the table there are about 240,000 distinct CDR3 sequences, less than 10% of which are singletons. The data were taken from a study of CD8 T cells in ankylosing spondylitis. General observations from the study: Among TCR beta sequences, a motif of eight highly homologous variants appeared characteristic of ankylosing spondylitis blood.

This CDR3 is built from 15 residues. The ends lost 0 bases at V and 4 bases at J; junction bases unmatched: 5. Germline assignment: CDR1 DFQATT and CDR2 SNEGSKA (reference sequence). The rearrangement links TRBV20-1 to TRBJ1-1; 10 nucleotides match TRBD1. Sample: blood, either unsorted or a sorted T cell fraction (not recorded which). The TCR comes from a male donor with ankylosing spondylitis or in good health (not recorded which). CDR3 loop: CSAREQTGGFTEAFF. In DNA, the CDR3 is TGCAGTGCTAGAGAACAGACAGGGGGCTTCACTGAAGCTTTCTTT.